These 21 T cell receptor beta chains were sequenced from one sample in a study of Ad26.COV2.S vaccination and SARS-CoV-2 variants. TCRdb's table, derived via immunoSEQ multiplex PCR, lists solely in-frame clones and lacks some. Found here are 300,000 to 400,000 clones, around 89% of them singletons; the top ten hold approximately 5%. Described treatment: about 20 received Ad26.COV2.S at low or high dose, single or two shots; five or six received placebo; per-sample allocation not given. Sampling was done on day 63 after the first vaccine or placebo injection. The sample consisted of peripheral blood, taken in a trial of Ad26.COV2.S vaccine versus placebo. Receptors were obtained from a person between 18 and 65 years old who received the Ad26.COV2.S COVID-19 vaccine or a placebo.

The chain uses TRBV18 and TRBJ1-4, with TRBD1 as a possible D gene (5 bases). Trimming removed 2 bases at V and 6 bases at J, with 7 bases between. This CDR3 region has 13 residues. CDR1 and CDR2 (germline): KGHSH, LQKENI. Written as DNA, the CDR3 is TGTGCCAGCTCACCAGGCAGGGATGAAAAACTGTTTTTT. Protein: CASSPGRDEKLFF. The whole variable domain, filled in from reference TRBV18 and TRBJ1-4, reads NAGVMQNPRHLVRRRGQEARLRCSPMKGHSHVYWYRQLPEEGLKFMVYLQKENIIDESGMPKERFSAEFPKEGPSILRIQQVVRGDSAAYFCASSPGRDEKLFFGSGTQLSVL.

The chain links TRBV5-4 to TRBJ2-3; 8 nucleotides line up with TRBD1. V was pared by 5 bases and J by 5 bases, with 4 bases of the junction left unmatched. Germline CDR1 SGHNT, CDR2 YYREEE (reference sequence). The CDR3 is 13 residues long. This chain's CDR3 is CASRSQGVDTQYF. The CDR3, as DNA: TGTGCCAGCAGGTCACAGGGGGTAGATACGCAGTATTTT.

V usage is TRBV4-3 and J usage is TRBJ2-3; D is ambiguous. The CDR3 spans 14 residues. From germline, CDR1 is LGHNA and CDR2 YSLEER. V lost 1 base and J 4 bases, leaving 9 bases between the germline ends. CDR3 sequence (DNA): TGCGCCAGCAGCCAAGTGAGGAATTCAGATACGCAGTATTTT. It specifies CASSQVRNSDTQYF.

This sequence joins TRBV11-2 and TRBJ2-1, with 9 bases that match TRBD2. Germline-derived CDR1 and CDR2 are SGHAT and FQNNGV. The CDR3 consists of 14 residues. Losses at the gene ends were 6 bases for V and 9 bases for J; bases not matched to a gene: 9. For the CDR3, the DNA is TGTGCCAGCAGACTAGCGGGTTATAGCGGTGAGCAGTTCTTC. This codes for CASRLAGYSGEQFF. Full variable domain (outside the CDR3, taken from reference TRBV11-2 and TRBJ2-1): EAGVAQSPRYKIIEKRQSVAFWCNPISGHATLYWYQQILGQGPKLLIQFQNNGVVDDSQLPKDRFSAERLKGVDSTLKIQPAKLEDSAVYLCASRLAGYSGEQFFGPGTRLTVL.

The chain carries TRBV10-3 and TRBJ1-6, with D unclear. This CDR3 has 14 amino acids. Trimming removed 3 bases at V and 6 bases at J, with 9 bases between. Looked up from germline, CDR1 is ENHRY and CDR2 is SYGVKD. DNA of the CDR3: TGTGCCATCAGTGAATTAGCCTTTAATTCACCCCTCCACTTT. Its protein product is CAISELAFNSPLHF.

The chain recombines TRBV7-2 with TRBJ1-1; D is possibly TRBD1 (5 bases). The CDR3 length is 15 residues. Deletions cut 1 base from V and 3 bases from J, with 12 bases between. Germline V lookup: CDR1 SGHTA, CDR2 FQGNSA. The CDR3 DNA is TGTGCCAGCAGCTTAGGGGAAGGGGCCGACACTGAAGCTTTCTTT. Protein: CASSLGEGADTEAFF.

The chain employs TRBV2 and TRBJ2-5, with 8 bases that match TRBD2. With 1 base clipped from V and 5 bases from J, the junction kept 9 bases outside the gene matches. This CDR3 has 16 amino acids. Germline lookup yields CDR1 SNHLY and CDR2 FYNNEI. CDR3 in DNA: TGTGCCAGCAGTGAAGTACGGACTAGCATCCTGGAGACCCAGTACTTC. Translation: CASSEVRTSILETQYF.

This sequence joins TRBV6-5 and TRBJ1-2; D may be TRBD1 (5 bases). The CDR3 has 13 residues. Trimming shortened V by 6 bases and J by 3 bases, and 11 bases separated the two germline ends. Germline V gives CDR1 MNHEY, CDR2 SVGAGI. CDR3 sequence reads: CASRRDGDYGYTF. DNA of the CDR3: TGTGCCAGCAGGAGGGACGGCGACTATGGCTACACCTTC.

The chain has TRBV2 and TRBJ1-4, with TRBD1 as a possible D gene (5 bases). Germline values: CDR1 SNHLY, CDR2 FYNNEI. V lost 3 bases to trimming and J lost 5 bases, with 13 bases between them. CDR3 length equals 15 residues. CDR3 sequence (DNA): TGTGCCAGCAGTGACCTGGACACGAGGAATGAAAAACTGTTTTTT. Protein product: CASSDLDTRNEKLFF.

In the case of this clone: This sample also contains other DNA sequences that code for the same CDR3. V and J are TRBV6-2 or TRBV6-3 and TRBJ1-5; D is unresolved. This CDR3 is 15 amino acids long. Between the trimmed V and J ends, which lost 4 bases and 0 bases, there was a span of 10 bases. Germline-derived CDR1 and CDR2 are MNHEY and SVGEGT. The CDR3 region is CASSSLGNSNQPQHF. The CDR3 bases are TGTGCCAGCAGTTCTCTTGGGAATAGCAATCAGCCCCAGCATTTT.

The CDR3 region has the DNA TGTGCCAGCAGCTTGGCCATAAGGGACAGTGAAGCTTTCTTT. It yields the protein CASSLAIRDSEAFF. This chain uses TRBV5-5 with TRBJ1-1, with 7 bases matching TRBD1. The trim removed 0 bases at V and 7 bases at J, leaving 6 bases unmatched. The CDR3 extends over 14 amino acids. The V gene's germline CDR1 is SGHKS and CDR2 YYEKEE (reference sequence).

V and J are TRBV20-1 and TRBJ1-1; no firm D call. This CDR3 has 12 amino acids. The V end was cut by 3 bases, the J end by 14 bases, with 19 bases between. Germline V CDR1 and CDR2: DFQATT, SNEGSKA (reference sequence). Here the CDR3 DNA reads TGCAGTGCTAGTGCCTCAAACAGCGAGCAGTTCTTT. This sequence encodes CSASASNSEQFF.

CDR3 in DNA: TGTGCCAGCAGCCCACCCTTACTAACCGGCTCCGCGGCCGAGCAGTACTTC. It is translated as CASSPPLLTGSAAEQYF. This chain joins TRBV3-1 (or the pseudogene TRBV3-2) and TRBJ2-7; unclear D gene. CDR1 is LGHDT and CDR2 is YNNKEL in the germline V gene (reference sequence). This CDR3 has 17 residues. Trimming stripped 4 bases from V and 6 bases from J, with 25 bases between.

The DNA for the CDR3 is TGCGCCAGCAGCACTGACAGGGGAGCCCACGAGCAGTACTTC. Translating gives CASSTDRGAHEQYF. The chain is built from TRBV5-1 and TRBJ2-7, with TRBD1 matching 8 bases. Germline CDR1 SGHRS, CDR2 YFSETQ. V gave up 4 bases and J gave up 5 bases; unmatched junction bases: 8. The CDR3 spans 14 residues.

The gene calls are TRBV3-1 (or the pseudogene TRBV3-2) and TRBJ2-3, with 7 nucleotides matching TRBD2. The germline V gene has CDR1 LGHDT and CDR2 YNNKEL (reference sequence). V was pared by 4 bases and J by 2 bases, with 6 bases of the junction left unmatched. The CDR3 totals 15 residues. CDR3 in amino acids: CASSRIAGFTDTQYF. DNA for the CDR3: TGTGCCAGCAGCCGAATAGCGGGCTTCACAGATACGCAGTATTTT.

The rearrangement links TRBV5-1 to TRBJ2-1; D unclear. Deletions cut 0 bases from V and 4 bases from J, with 2 bases between. CDR1 and CDR2 (germline): SGHRS, YFSETQ. The CDR3 is 12 residues long. The CDR3 region has the DNA TGCGCCAGCAGCTTGGTATACAATGAGCAGTTCTTC. Its translation: CASSLVYNEQFF.

The chain employs TRBV7-2 and TRBJ2-1; D is unresolved. CDR3 length: 17 residues. Germline V lookup: CDR1 SGHTA, CDR2 FQGNSA. V dropped 7 bases and J dropped 5 bases, with 24 bases sitting between them. The CDR3: CASTYVKGSLNNNEQFF. DNA of the CDR3: TGTGCCAGCACCTACGTGAAGGGATCTTTAAATAACAATGAGCAGTTCTTC.

The chain has TRBV9 and TRBJ1-2; D is ambiguous. Trimming left V 0 bases short and J 4 bases short, with 10 bases between. This CDR3 spans 14 amino acids. CDR1 SGDLS and CDR2 YYNGEE come from the germline V gene. CDR3 in DNA: TGTGCCAGCAGCGTAGGGACGGAACTCTATGGCTACACCTTC. It translates to CASSVGTELYGYTF.

This rearrangement joins TRBV5-1 to TRBJ2-7, with TRBD1 matching over 10 bases. Germline CDR1 SGHRS, CDR2 YFSETQ. CDR3 size: 16 residues. The junction had 10 bases not matched to a gene; V was cut back by 4 bases and J by 3 bases. CDR3 sequence: CASSRAGTGDYYEQYF. DNA for the CDR3: TGCGCCAGCAGCCGGGCCGGGACAGGGGACTACTACGAGCAGTACTTC.

The chain couples TRBV5-5 to TRBJ2-1; D not resolved. The V end lost 1 base, the J end lost 9 bases, and 8 bases lay between the germline ends. CDR3 length equals 12 residues. The germline gives CDR1 SGHKS, CDR2 YYEKEE (reference sequence). This CDR3 reads CASSLSLGEQFF. The CDR3 nucleotides are TGTGCCAGCAGCTTGTCTTTGGGTGAGCAGTTCTTC.

V gene TRBV18 combines with J gene TRBJ1-2; D not resolved. Germline assignment: CDR1 KGHSH and CDR2 LQKENI. The CDR3 contains 12 residues. The V end was cut by 3 bases, the J end by 2 bases, with 4 bases between. The CDR3 region has the DNA TGTGCCAGCTCACCGCTAAACTATGGCTACACCTTC. This codes for CASSPLNYGYTF.